Listed below are T cell receptor beta chains from one sample, sequenced in a study of read filtering for tumor transcriptome and immune sequencing. TCRdb re-called the reads through MiXCR, storing one row per CDR3 protein. This sample yields some 25,000 distinct CDR3 sequences, of which about 20% are seen a single time; under 20% belongs to the top ten. Sequenced material: a population of CD138-negative cells sorted from bone marrow. These receptors were taken from a donor aged 40 or over with multiple myeloma. The conserved cysteine and the conserved F or W are not part of the CDR3 here.

TRBJ2-2	TRBV5-1	ASRIVPTGELF
TRBJ2-7	TRBV5-1	ASTDLGQGASEQY
TRBJ2-7	TRBV3-1	ASSSPDEQY
TRBJ1-1	TRBV7-8	ASSLGWERSTEAF
TRBJ2-1	TRBV3-1	ASSPGGVEGQDTNEQF
TRBJ2-4	TRBV18	ASSPGGLDKNIQY
TRBJ2-2	TRBV28	ASRARGHAGELF
TRBJ2-7	TRBV19	ASGGGLMTYEQY
TRBJ2-7	TRBV20-1	SARDPDPIRAYEQY
TRBJ2-7	TRBV30	AWSRTGGYEQY
TRBJ2-7	TRBV29-1	SVEELGGYEQY
TRBJ2-1	TRBV28	ASTLRDLSYNEQF
TRBJ2-4	TRBV2	ASTSTELAKNIQY
TRBJ2-3	TRBV28	ASSSQETGSTDTQY
TRBJ2-1	TRBV29-1	SVAAGGPRNEQF
TRBJ2-1	TRBV7-9	ASSEGQFRAVGNEQF
TRBJ1-5	TRBV11-2	ASSLEGGQPQH
TRBJ1-1	TRBV12-3/TRBV12-4	ASRDSLDTEAL
TRBJ2-3	TRBV27	ASSLLARSTDTQY
TRBJ2-2	TRBV7-3	ASSTPLGLGAAGELF
TRBJ1-1	TRBV19	ASSIVRSNTEAF
TRBJ2-1	TRBV7-2	ASSFLAGYNEQF
TRBJ2-1	TRBV7-6	ASSWAGGEAYNEQF
TRBJ2-7	TRBV29-1	SVIGTGRNEQY
TRBJ2-3	TRBV9	ASSVGASGVTDTQY
TRBJ2-2	TRBV5-6	ASSLVDSNTGELF
TRBJ2-4	TRBV5-1	ASSSNGLIGDIQY
TRBJ1-1	TRBV29-1	SAGGEMNTEAF
TRBJ2-3	TRBV19	ASSIGPRTDTDTQY
TRBJ2-7	TRBV27	ASSPWGSSEQY
TRBJ1-1	TRBV19	ASSIDRGTEAF
TRBJ2-1	TRBV19	ASSKALAGEFSYNEQF
TRBJ2-7	TRBV6-2/TRBV6-3	ASSYDTSGSYEQY
TRBJ2-5	TRBV20-1	SARSGQETQY
TRBJ2-7	TRBV6-5	ASSSNRGLYEQY
TRBJ2-5	TRBV2	ASSFGTSGKETQY
TRBJ2-5	TRBV3-1	ASSRGLSMETQY
TRBJ2-3	TRBV20-1	SARAGSTDTQY
TRBJ2-5	TRBV19	ASSTTGGMMETQY
TRBJ2-1	TRBV3-1	ASSPPGQGFNEQF
TRBJ2-1	TRBV28	ASRTRGRNNEQF
TRBJ1-1	TRBV20-1	SAPSGGANTEAF
TRBJ2-5	TRBV5-1	ASSSTAGGRETQY
TRBJ2-5	TRBV3-1	ASSLRTSGSKETQY
TRBJ1-1	TRBV7-9	ASRDSGQGHKGAEAF
TRBJ2-1	TRBV19	ASTWTSSYNEQF
TRBJ2-2	TRBV7-9	ASSFASGTNTGELF
TRBJ2-3	TRBV20-1	SARGSGRARADTQY
TRBJ2-7	TRBV7-2	ASSEWTGKLGYEQY
TRBJ2-2	TRBV11-2	ASSLDGAGGPSGELF
TRBJ2-7	TRBV28	ASSLTGRGEQY
TRBJ2-1	TRBV29-1	SVSASYNEQF
TRBJ1-4	TRBV28	ASSVVATNEKLF
TRBJ1-5	TRBV28	ASSSDGINQPQH
TRBJ2-7	TRBV5-1	ASSWDYRYEQY
TRBJ2-3	TRBV28	ASSLEGLGDGVTDTQY
TRBJ2-1	TRBV21-1	ASSEPDQPYNEQF
TRBJ1-1	TRBV5-1	ASSLGGARDTEAF
TRBJ2-6	TRBV4-1	ASSPRDRAVSGANVLT
TRBJ1-1	TRBV29-1	SIVRGQANTEAF